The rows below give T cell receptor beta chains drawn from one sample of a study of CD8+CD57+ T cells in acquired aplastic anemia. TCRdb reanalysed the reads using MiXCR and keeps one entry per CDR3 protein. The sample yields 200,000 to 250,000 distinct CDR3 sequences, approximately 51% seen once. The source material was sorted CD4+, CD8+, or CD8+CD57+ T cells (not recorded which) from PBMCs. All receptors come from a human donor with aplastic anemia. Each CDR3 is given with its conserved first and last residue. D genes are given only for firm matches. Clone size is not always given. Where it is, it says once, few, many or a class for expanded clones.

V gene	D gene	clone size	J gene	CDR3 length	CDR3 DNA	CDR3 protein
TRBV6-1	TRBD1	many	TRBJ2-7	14	TGTGCCAGCAGTATCCTTTACAGGGGATACGAGCAGTACTTC	CASSILYRGYEQYF
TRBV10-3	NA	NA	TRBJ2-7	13	TGTGCCATCAGTGAGGGGAACACCTACGGGCAGTACTTC	CAISEGNTYGQYF
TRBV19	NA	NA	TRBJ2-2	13	TGTGCTAGAGTGGAAAGGGAATTCGGGGAGCTGTTTTTT	CARVEREFGELFF
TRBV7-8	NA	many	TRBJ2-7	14	TGTGCCAGCAGCGTAAAGGCGACTACCTACGAGCAGTACTTC	CASSVKATTYEQYF
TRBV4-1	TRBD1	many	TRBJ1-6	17	TGCGCCAGCAGCCCAGGGGGGCAAAGGGGGGTCAATTCACCCCTCCACTTT	CASSPGGQRGVNSPLHF
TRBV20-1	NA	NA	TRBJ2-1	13	TGCAGTGCTTATACGGGCACCTACAATGAGCAGTTCTTC	CSAYTGTYNEQFF
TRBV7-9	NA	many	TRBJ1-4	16	TGTGCCAGCAGCCTAGGGGGTGGCGGGGTCGGCGAAAAACTGTTTTTT	CASSLGGGGVGEKLFF
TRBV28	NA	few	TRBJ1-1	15	TGTGCCAGCAGTCTACCTAGGGGCTCTGTTTCTGAAGCTTTCTTT	CASSLPRGSVSEAFF
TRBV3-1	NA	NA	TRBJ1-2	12	TGTGCCAGCAGCCATGCCGGGACAGGCTACACCTTC	CASSHAGTGYTF
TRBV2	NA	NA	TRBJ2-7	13	TGTGCCAGTCAGTCATATATCTCCTACGAGCAGTACTTC	CASQSYISYEQYF
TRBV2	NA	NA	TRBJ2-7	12	TGTGCCAGCACAGGGAGTAGGTACGAGCAGTACTTC	CASTGSRYEQYF
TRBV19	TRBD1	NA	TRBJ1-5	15	TGTGCCAGTAGTGTACGGACAGGGAGGAGTCAGCCCCAGCATTTT	CASSVRTGRSQPQHF
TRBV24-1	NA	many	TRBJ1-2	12	TGTGCCACCAAAAGCGATACCTATGGCTACACCTTC	CATKSDTYGYTF
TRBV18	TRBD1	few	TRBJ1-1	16	TGTGCCAGCTCACCACCCCTAGGGGGCGAGGGAACTGAAGCTTTCTTT	CASSPPLGGEGTEAFF
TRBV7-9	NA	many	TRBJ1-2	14	TGTGCCAGCAGCCGGACAGAGATGAACTATGGCTACACCTTC	CASSRTEMNYGYTF
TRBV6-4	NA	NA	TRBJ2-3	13	TGTGCCAGCAGGGACTGGATCACAGATACGCAGTATTTT	CASRDWITDTQYF
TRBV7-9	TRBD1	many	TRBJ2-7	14	TGTGCCAGCAGCTCACCGGGACAGTCCTACGAGCAGTACTTC	CASSSPGQSYEQYF
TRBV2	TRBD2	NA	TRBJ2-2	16	TGTGCCAGCAGTCGGGGGGGACGGGAGAACACCGGGGAGCTGTTTTTT	CASSRGGRENTGELFF